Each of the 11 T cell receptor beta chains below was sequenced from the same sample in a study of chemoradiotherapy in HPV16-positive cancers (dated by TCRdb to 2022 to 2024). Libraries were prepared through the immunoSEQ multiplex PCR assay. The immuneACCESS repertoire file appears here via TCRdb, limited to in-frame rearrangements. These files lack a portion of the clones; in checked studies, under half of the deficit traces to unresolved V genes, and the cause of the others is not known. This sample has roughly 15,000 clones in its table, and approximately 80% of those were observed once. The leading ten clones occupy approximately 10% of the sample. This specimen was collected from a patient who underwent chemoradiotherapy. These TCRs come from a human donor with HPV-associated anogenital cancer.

CDR3 loop: CASSKYWTGNRDEQFF. The CDR3 DNA is TGTGCCAGCAGCAAATATTGGACAGGGAATAGGGATGAGCAGTTCTTC. V usage is TRBV14 and J usage is TRBJ2-1; 8 nucleotides line up with TRBD1. This CDR3 is 16 amino acids long. In germline, CDR1 is SGHDN, CDR2 FVKESK. The V segment lost 5 bases and the J segment 8 bases; nucleotides outside the gene matches: 14.

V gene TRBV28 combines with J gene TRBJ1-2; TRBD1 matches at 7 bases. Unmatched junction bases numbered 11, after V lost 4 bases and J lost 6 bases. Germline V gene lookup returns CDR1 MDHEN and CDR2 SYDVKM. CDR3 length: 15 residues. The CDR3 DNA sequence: TGTGCCAGCAGTTCTGTTTATGAGGGGGCGGATGGCTACACCTTC. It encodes CASSSVYEGADGYTF.

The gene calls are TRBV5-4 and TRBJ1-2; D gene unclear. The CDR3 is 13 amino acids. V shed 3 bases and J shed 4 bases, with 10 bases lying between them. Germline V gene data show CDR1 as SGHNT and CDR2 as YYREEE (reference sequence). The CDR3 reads CASSSQASYGYTF. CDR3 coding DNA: TGTGCCAGCAGCTCGCAGGCGAGCTATGGCTACACCTTC.

CDR3 residues: CASSLSGSEAFF. As DNA, the CDR3 is TGTGCCAGCAGCTTGTCAGGGTCTGAAGCTTTCTTT. The rearrangement joins TRBV5-4 to TRBJ1-1, with D tentatively TRBD1 (5 bases). CDR3 length: 12 residues. CDR1 is SGHNT, CDR2 YYREEE, per germline (reference sequence). V gave up 1 base and J gave up 6 bases, with 7 bases separating them.

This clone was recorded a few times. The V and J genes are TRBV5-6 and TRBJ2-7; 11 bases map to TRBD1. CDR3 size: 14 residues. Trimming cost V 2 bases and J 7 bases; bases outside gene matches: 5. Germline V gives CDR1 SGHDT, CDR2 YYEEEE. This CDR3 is CASSFGQGAREQYF. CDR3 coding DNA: TGTGCCAGCAGCTTCGGACAGGGGGCTAGGGAGCAGTACTTC. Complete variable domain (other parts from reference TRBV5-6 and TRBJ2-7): DAGVTQSPTHLIKTRGQQVTLRCSPKSGHDTVSWYQQALGQGPQFIFQYYEEEERQRGNFPDRFSGHQFPNYSSELNVNALLLGDSALYLCASSFGQGAREQYFGPGTRLTVT.

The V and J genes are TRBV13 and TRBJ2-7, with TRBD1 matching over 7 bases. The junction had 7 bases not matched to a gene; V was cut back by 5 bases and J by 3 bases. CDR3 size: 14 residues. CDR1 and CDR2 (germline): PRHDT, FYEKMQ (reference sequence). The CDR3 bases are TGTGCCAGCAGCCGGCAGGGGGAGCGCTACGAGCAGTACTTC. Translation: CASSRQGERYEQYF.

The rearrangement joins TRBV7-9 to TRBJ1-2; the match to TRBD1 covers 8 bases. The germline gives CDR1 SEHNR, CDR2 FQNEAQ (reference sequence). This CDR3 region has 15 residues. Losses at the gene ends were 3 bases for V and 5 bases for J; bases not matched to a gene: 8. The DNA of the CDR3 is TGTGCCAGCAGCTTTCACGGACAGGGCTGGTATGGCTACACCTTC. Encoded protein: CASSFHGQGWYGYTF. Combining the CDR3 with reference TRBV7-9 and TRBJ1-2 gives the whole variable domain DTGVSQNPRHKITKRGQNVTFRCDPISEHNRLYWYRQTLGQGPEFLTYFQNEAQLEKSRLLSDRFSAERPKGSFSTLEIQRTEQGDSAMYLCASSFHGQGWYGYTFGSGTRLTVV.

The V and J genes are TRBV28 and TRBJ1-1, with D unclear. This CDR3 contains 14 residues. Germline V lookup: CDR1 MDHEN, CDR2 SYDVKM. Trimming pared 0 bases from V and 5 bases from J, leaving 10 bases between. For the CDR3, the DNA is TGTGCCAGCAGTTTATGGCGGGGTGGGACTGAAGCTTTCTTT. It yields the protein CASSLWRGGTEAFF.

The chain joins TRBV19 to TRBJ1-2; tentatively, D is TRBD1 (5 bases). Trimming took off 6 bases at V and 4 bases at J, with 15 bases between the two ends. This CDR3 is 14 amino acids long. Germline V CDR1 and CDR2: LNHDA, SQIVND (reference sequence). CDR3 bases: TGTGCCAGTAGCCCGGGGGTCGGACCCTATGGCTACACCTTC. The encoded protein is CASSPGVGPYGYTF.

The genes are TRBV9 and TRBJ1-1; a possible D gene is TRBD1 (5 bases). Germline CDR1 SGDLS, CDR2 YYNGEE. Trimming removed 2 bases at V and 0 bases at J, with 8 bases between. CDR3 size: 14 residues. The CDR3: CASSVRGVNTEAFF. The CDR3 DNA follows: TGTGCCAGCAGCGTGAGAGGGGTGAACACTGAAGCTTTCTTT.

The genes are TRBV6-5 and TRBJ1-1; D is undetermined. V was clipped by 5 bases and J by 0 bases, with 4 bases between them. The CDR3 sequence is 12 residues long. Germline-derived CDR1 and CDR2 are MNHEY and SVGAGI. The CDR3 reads CASSHMNTEAFF. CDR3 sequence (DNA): TGTGCCAGCAGTCACATGAACACTGAAGCTTTCTTT.